These 5 T cell receptor beta chains came from one sample sequenced in a study of T cell responses to AZD1222 COVID-19 vaccine (dated by TCRdb to about 2021). Receptor libraries were prepared by the immunoSEQ multiplex PCR assay. The table comes from immuneACCESS by way of TCRdb, which keeps in-frame sequences with V and J called. Part of the clones is missing from these tables; in studies checked, under half for an unresolved V gene and the rest for unknown reasons. The sample table holds some 24,000 clones, of which around 86% were seen once. The top ten clonotypes cover 7.5% to 8% of the sample. The meaning of the sample's time point label: about 28 days (+/-7) after the second vaccine dose. Sequencing was performed on peripheral blood, taken 28 days after the second AZD1222 dose. All receptors derive from an adult who received the AZD1222 COVID-19 vaccine.

The chain joins TRBV20-1 to TRBJ2-1; D not resolved. V was cut by 7 bases and J by 3 bases, with 7 bases left in between. Germline CDR1 reads DFQATT; CDR2 reads SNEGSKA (reference sequence). The CDR3 runs to 11 residues. The CDR3 loop is CSVTHYNEQFF. DNA for the CDR3: TGCAGTGTAACCCACTACAATGAGCAGTTCTTC.

This clone has a single count. V gene TRBV7-2 combines with J gene TRBJ2-2; TRBD1 matches 10 bases. CDR1 is SGHTA and CDR2 is FQGNSA in the germline V gene. Trimming took 5 bases from V and 6 from J; bases not matched to a gene: 9. CDR3 size: 16 residues. The CDR3 sequence: CASSPPGQGISGELFF. Written as DNA, the CDR3 is TGTGCCAGCAGCCCCCCGGGACAGGGGATCTCCGGGGAGCTGTTTTTT.

About this clone itself: Other nucleotide sequences from this sample produce the same CDR3. The rearrangement uses TRBV28 and TRBJ1-5, with D unresolved. Per the germline V gene, CDR1 is MDHEN and CDR2 is SYDVKM. With 3 bases removed from V and 7 bases from J, the gap between germline ends came to 7 bases. The CDR3 runs 12 residues. The CDR3 region is CASSFSGQPQHF. CDR3 nucleotide sequence: TGTGCCAGCAGTTTTAGTGGGCAGCCCCAGCATTTT.

This clone occurred once. V and J are TRBV5-1 and TRBJ2-1, with 8 bases identical to TRBD2. Germline CDR1 is SGHRS and CDR2 is YFSETQ. The CDR3 runs 15 residues. Germline trimming cut 1 base from V and 7 bases from J; bases unmatched to any gene: 7. This chain's CDR3 is CASSLFGASGNEQFF. DNA of the CDR3: TGCGCCAGCAGCTTGTTCGGAGCTAGCGGGAATGAGCAGTTCTTC.

This clone came up once. The chain carries TRBV28 and TRBJ2-7, with 8 bases fitting TRBD1. Germline V gives CDR1 MDHEN, CDR2 SYDVKM. This CDR3 has 13 residues. Trimming removed 7 bases from V and 3 bases from J; junction bases left unmatched: 5. This CDR3 reads CASKTGGIYEQYF. CDR3 coding DNA: TGTGCCAGCAAAACAGGGGGTATCTACGAGCAGTACTTC.